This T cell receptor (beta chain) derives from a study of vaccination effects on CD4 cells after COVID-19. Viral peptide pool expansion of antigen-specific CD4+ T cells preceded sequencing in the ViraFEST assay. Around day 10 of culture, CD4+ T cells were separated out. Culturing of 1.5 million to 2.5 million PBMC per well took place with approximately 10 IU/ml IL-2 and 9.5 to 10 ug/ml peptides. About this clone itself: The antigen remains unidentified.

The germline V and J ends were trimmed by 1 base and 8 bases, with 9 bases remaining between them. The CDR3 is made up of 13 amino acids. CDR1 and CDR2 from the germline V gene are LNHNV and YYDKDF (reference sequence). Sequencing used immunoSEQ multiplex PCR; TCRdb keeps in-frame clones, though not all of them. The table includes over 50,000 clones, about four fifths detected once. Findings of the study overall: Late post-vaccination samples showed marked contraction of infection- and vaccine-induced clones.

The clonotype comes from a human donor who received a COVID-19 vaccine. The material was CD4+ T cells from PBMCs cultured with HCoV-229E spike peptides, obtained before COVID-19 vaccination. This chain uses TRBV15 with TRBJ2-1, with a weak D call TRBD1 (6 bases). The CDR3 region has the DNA TGTGCCACCAGCAGAGTTGGGGGCGATGAGCAGTTCTTC. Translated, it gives CATSRVGGDEQFF. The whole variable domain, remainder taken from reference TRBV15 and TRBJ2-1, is DAMVIQNPRYQVTQFGKPVTLSCSQTLNHNVMYWYQQKSSQAPKLLFHYYDKDFNNEADTPDNFQSRRPNTSFCFLDIRSPGLGDTAMYLCATSRVGGDEQFFGPGTRLTVL.